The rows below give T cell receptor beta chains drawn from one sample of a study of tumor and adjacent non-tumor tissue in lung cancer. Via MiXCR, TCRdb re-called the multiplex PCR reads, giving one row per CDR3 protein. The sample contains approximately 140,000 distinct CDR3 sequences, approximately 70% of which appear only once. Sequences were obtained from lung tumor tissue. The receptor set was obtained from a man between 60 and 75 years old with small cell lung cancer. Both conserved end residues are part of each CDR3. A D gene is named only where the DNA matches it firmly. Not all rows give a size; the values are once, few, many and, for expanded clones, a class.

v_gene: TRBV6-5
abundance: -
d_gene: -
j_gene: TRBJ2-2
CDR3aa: CASCSLTSPGELFF
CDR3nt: TGTGCCAGCTGTTCGCTCACTAGCCCCGGGGAGCTGTTTTTT

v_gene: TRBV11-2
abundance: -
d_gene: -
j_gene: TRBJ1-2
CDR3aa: CASSLGWVVNYGYTF
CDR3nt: TGTGCCAGCAGCTTAGGGTGGGTAGTGAACTATGGCTACACCTTC

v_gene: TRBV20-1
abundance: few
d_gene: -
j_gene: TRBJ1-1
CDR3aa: CSASLGASTEAFF
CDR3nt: TGCAGTGCTAGTTTAGGGGCGAGCACTGAAGCCTTCTTT

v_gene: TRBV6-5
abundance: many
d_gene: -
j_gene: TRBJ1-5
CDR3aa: CASNNQPQHF
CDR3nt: TGTGCCAGCAACAATCAGCCCCAGCATTTT

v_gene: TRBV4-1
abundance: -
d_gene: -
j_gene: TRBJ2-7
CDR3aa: CASSPWAAADREQYF
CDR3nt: TGCGCCAGCAGCCCGTGGGCCGCAGCCGATCGGGAGCAATACTTC

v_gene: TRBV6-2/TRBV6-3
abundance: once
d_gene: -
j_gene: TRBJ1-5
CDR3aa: CASSYYRAVGQTQHF
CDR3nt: TGTGCCAGCAGTTACTATAGGGCCGTGGGCCAGACCCAGCATTTT

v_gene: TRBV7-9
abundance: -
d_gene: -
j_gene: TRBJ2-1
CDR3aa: CASSIAASSYNEQFF
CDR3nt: TGTGCCAGCAGCATAGCGGCTAGCTCCTACAATGAGCAGTTCTTC

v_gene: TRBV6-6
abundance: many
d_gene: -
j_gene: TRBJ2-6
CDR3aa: CASTAPSGANVLTF
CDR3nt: TGTGCCAGCACCGCCCCCTCTGGGGCCAACGTCCTGACTTTC

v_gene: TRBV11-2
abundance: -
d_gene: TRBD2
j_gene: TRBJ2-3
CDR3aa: CASSLAGETGMQYF
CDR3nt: TGTGCCAGTAGCTTAGCGGGTGAAACAGGTATGCAGTATTTT

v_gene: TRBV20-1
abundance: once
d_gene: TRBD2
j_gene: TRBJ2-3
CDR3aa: CSARDATSGRYDTHYF
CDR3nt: TGCAGTGCTAGAGATGCGACTAGCGGGAGATACGATACGCACTATTTT

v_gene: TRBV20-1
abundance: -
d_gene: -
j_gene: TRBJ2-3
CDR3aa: CSALNVGTDTQYF
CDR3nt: TGCAGTGCCCTGAATGTGGGCACAGATACGCAGTATTTT

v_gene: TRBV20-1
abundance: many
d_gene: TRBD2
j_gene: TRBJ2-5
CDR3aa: CSATSGTSAQETQYF
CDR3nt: TGCAGTGCTACCTCCGGGACTAGCGCCCAAGAGACCCAGTACTTC

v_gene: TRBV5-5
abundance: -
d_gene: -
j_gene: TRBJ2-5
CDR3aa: CASSQNAGVQETQYF
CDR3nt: TGTGCCAGCAGTCAGAATGCAGGCGTCCAAGAGACCCAGTACTTC

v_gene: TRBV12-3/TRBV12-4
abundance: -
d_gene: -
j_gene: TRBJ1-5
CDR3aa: CASGFSDRGWYSNQPQHF
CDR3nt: TGTGCCAGTGGTTTCTCGGACAGAGGCTGGTATAGCAATCAGCCCCAGCATTTT

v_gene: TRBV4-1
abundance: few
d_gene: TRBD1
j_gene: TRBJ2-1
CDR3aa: CASSPYRGNEQFF
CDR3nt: TGCGCCAGCAGCCCCTACAGGGGCAATGAGCAGTTCTTC

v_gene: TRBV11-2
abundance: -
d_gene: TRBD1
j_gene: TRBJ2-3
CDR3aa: CVSRRQGRDTHYF
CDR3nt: TGTGTCAGCAGACGACAGGGCAGAGATACGCATTATTTT

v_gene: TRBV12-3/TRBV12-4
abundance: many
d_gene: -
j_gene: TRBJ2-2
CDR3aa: CASSRANTGELFF
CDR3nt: TGTGCCAGCAGTCGAGCGAACACCGGGGAGCTGTTTTTT

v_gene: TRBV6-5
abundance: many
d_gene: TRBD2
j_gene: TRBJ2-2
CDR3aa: CASSYIFGTRNTGELFF
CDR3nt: TGTGCCAGCAGTTACATTTTCGGGACTAGAAATACCGGGGAGCTGTTTTTT

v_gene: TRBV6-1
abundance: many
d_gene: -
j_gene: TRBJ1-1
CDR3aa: CASSVGRMNTEAFF
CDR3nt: TGTGCCAGCAGTGTCGGACGGATGAACACTGAAGCTTTCTTT